The clone carrying this T cell receptor (beta chain) was counted a few times. The data derive from a study of blood T cell repertoires in COVID-19. Study details: Samples of COVID-19 (acute and convalescent) were obtained from the United States, Italy and Spain.

With 0 bases removed from V and 5 bases from J, the gap between germline ends came to 6 bases. Germline V gene sequence: CDR1 SGHNT, CDR2 YYREEE (reference sequence). The CDR3 extends over 13 amino acids. As processed by the authors: Counts of nucleated cells, estimated from reference gene primer amplification, were obtained. Libraries were prepared by immunoSEQ multiplex PCR; TCRdb keeps only in-frame clonotypes and omits some of them. V, J and clone size were drawn from that table, and D and trimming were deduced from the DNA. The sample gives tens of thousands of clones, roughly 90% of which show up once; about 3.8% is in the top ten.

Sequences were obtained from peripheral blood. This sequence was found in a human donor in a cohort sampled during active COVID-19. The chain is built from TRBV5-4 and TRBJ1-5; D is possibly TRBD1 (6 bases). Here the CDR3 reads CASSLDRDQPQHF. The CDR3 DNA sequence: TGTGCCAGCAGCTTGGACAGGGATCAGCCCCAGCATTTT.